Here is one T cell receptor (beta chain) with its context. Its target is unknown. Germline V lookup: CDR1 MNHNY, CDR2 SVGAGI (reference sequence). The CDR3 has 15 amino acids. V trimming: 6 bases; J trimming: 2 bases; junction bases outside the gene matches: 8. The data belong to a study of cytomegalovirus exposure and HLA in healthy donors. The PCR ran on 60 Vbeta and 13 Jbeta primers. The method was immunoSEQ multiplex PCR; TCRdb's version includes in-frame clones alone and lacks a portion of them. Here the sample spans around 200,000 clones, 70% to 85% being singletons. Study findings and constraints: A link between a missense DCLRE1C variant and TCR beta V- and J-gene trimming emerged from a later analysis. For most subjects, TCR beta sequences were reported to predict HLA-A and HLA-B alleles with accuracy. A likely sequencing artifact accounted for one observed cluster of highly shared sequence variants. In vitro, three CMV-associated chains proved specific for CMV antigens.

The rearrangement uses TRBV6-6 and TRBJ2-7; 9 positions match TRBD2. This receptor was identified in a woman aged 40 to 50 in good health and CMV-seronegative. The sequenced sample consisted of PBMCs. Here the CDR3 reads CASSPIAGAAYEQYF. As DNA, the CDR3 is TGTGCCAGCAGCCCCATAGCGGGGGCCGCCTACGAGCAGTACTTC.